The 10 T cell receptor beta chains listed next were all sequenced from one sample in a study of OX40 agonist ivuxolimab in advanced cancers. Method: immunoSEQ multiplex PCR; TCRdb's copy keeps in-frame clones and lacks some. The sample shows approximately 81,000 clones, 85% to 95% of them seen only once. Sample: CD4+ or CD8+ T cells sorted from blood, taken in a trial of the OX40 agonist ivuxolimab. The receptors were sampled from an adult with an advanced solid tumor such as melanoma, head and neck, liver or kidney cancer.

V gene TRBV28 combines with J gene TRBJ2-3, with 8 bases identical to TRBD2. Per germline, CDR1 MDHEN and CDR2 SYDVKM. V shed 5 bases and J 4 bases; nucleotides not matched to a gene: 8. CDR3 length equals 15 residues. The CDR3 DNA is TGTGCCAGCAGTCCAATAGCGGGAAATTCAGATACGCAGTATTTT. Translated, it gives CASSPIAGNSDTQYF.

The chain joins TRBV5-4 to TRBJ2-3; 9 nucleotides match TRBD2. Trimming removed 5 bases from V and 4 bases from J; junction bases left unmatched: 8. Germline V gene data show CDR1 as SGHNT and CDR2 as YYREEE (reference sequence). This CDR3 is built from 15 residues. CDR3 in DNA: TGTGCCAGCAGTGTGAGTGGCGGGAGGGCAGATACGCAGTATTTT. This sequence encodes CASSVSGGRADTQYF.

The J gene is TRBJ2-5, the V gene TRBV5-1, with 7 bases identical to TRBD1. Losses at the gene ends were 4 bases for V and 4 bases for J; bases not matched to a gene: 10. CDR1 and CDR2 from the germline V gene are SGHRS and YFSETQ. The CDR3 has 15 amino acids. The CDR3 DNA follows: TGCGCCAGCAGCCACCACCGGGACAGCGTAGAGACCCAGTACTTC. It translates to CASSHHRDSVETQYF.

V is TRBV10-3 and J is TRBJ2-3; 7 bases match TRBD1. Looked up from germline, CDR1 is ENHRY and CDR2 is SYGVKD. The trim removed 0 bases at V and 2 bases at J, leaving 5 bases unmatched. The CDR3 extends over 16 amino acids. The CDR3 region has the DNA TGTGCCATCAGTGAGTCAACAGGGGCCACCACAGATACGCAGTATTTT. Protein product: CAISESTGATTDTQYF.

The chain links TRBV4-3 to TRBJ2-1; TRBD1 aligns across 7 bases. CDR3 length: 16 residues. Unmatched junction bases numbered 12, after V lost 1 base and J lost 9 bases. Per germline, CDR1 LGHNA and CDR2 YSLEER. The DNA for the CDR3 is TGCGCCAGCAGCCAAGGTTGGACAGGACCGAGTGGTGAGCAGTTCTTC. It translates to CASSQGWTGPSGEQFF.

This clone was observed once. The J gene is TRBJ2-7, the V gene TRBV19; 8 nucleotides line up with TRBD1. V trimming: 1 base; J trimming: 0 bases; junction bases outside the gene matches: 5. In germline, CDR1 is LNHDA, CDR2 SQIVND (reference sequence). The CDR3 spans 16 residues. Here the CDR3 DNA reads TGTGCCAGTAGTATAGCGTGGGGACAGGCCTCCTACGAGCAGTACTTC. It is translated as CASSIAWGQASYEQYF.

The V gene is TRBV29-1, the J gene TRBJ1-4, with 9 bases lining up with TRBD1. Germline CDR1 reads SQVTM; CDR2 reads ANQGSEA. V was clipped by 6 bases and J by 0 bases; unmatched bases: 5. The CDR3 contains 15 residues. The CDR3 reads CSVARTGATNEKLFF. As DNA, the CDR3 is TGCAGCGTCGCTCGGACAGGGGCAACTAATGAAAAACTGTTTTTT.

The rearrangement links TRBV11-2 to TRBJ2-1, with D possibly TRBD2 on 7 matching bases. CDR3 length equals 17 residues. Germline V lookup: CDR1 SGHAT, CDR2 FQNNGV. Deletions cut 1 base from V and 7 bases from J, with 20 bases between. DNA of the CDR3: TGTGCCAGCAGCTTAGTTTCCGGGCGGGGGCGAGGGAATGAGCAGTTCTTC. Encoded protein: CASSLVSGRGRGNEQFF.

This sequence joins TRBV29-1 and TRBJ2-7; 8 bases align to TRBD1. The germline gives CDR1 SQVTM, CDR2 ANQGSEA. With V trimmed by 6 bases and J by 1 base, 5 bases remained unmatched. The CDR3 consists of 13 residues. CDR3 in amino acids: CSVSGTGSYEQYF. The CDR3 DNA sequence: TGCAGCGTCTCCGGGACAGGTTCCTACGAGCAGTACTTC.

The rearrangement joins TRBV30 to TRBJ2-1, with D possibly being TRBD2 (5 bases). V was cut by 3 bases and J by 0 bases, with 9 bases left in between. The V gene's germline CDR1 is GTSNPN and CDR2 SVGIG (reference sequence). There are 14 residues in the CDR3. CDR3 nucleotides: TGTGCCTGGAGGGGAGTTCCCTCCTACAATGAGCAGTTCTTC. Translating gives CAWRGVPSYNEQFF.